The present T cell receptor (beta chain) was sequenced within a study of T cells in tumors after PD-1 blockade. For the study at large: No patient had prior checkpoint blockade, systemic immunosuppression, or radiotherapy within 4 weeks.

Trimming removed 6 bases at V and 2 bases at J, with 17 bases between. The CDR3 sequence is 16 residues long. CDR1 is LNHDA, CDR2 SQIVND, per germline (reference sequence). Sequencing was performed with immunoSEQ multiplex PCR; in TCRdb, only in-frame clones are kept and a portion is missing. This sample has about 5,800 clones, with roughly 80% found just once. This specimen consisted of PBMCs, obtained after anti-PD-1 therapy. The V and J genes are TRBV19 and TRBJ1-5; tentatively, D is TRBD1 (6 bases). This TCR was sampled from a human donor with advanced basal cell or squamous cell carcinoma (not recorded which). The CDR3 loop reads CASRETGRMGNQPQHF. The CDR3 nucleotides read TGTGCCAGTAGGGAAACAGGGAGGATGGGCAATCAGCCCCAGCATTTT.